The rows below give T cell receptor beta chains drawn from one sample of a study of OX40 agonist ivuxolimab in advanced cancers. Clones were read by immunoSEQ multiplex PCR, and TCRdb kept only the in-frame ones, dropping some. The table lists 75,000 to 100,000 clones, just over 85% of them singletons. The sample was CD4+ or CD8+ T cells sorted from blood, taken in a trial of the OX40 agonist ivuxolimab. These TCRs come from an adult with an advanced solid tumor such as melanoma, head and neck, liver or kidney cancer. CDR3s include the opening cysteine and the closing phenylalanine or tryptophan. Fields, in order: J gene, D gene, V gene, clone size, CDR3 DNA, CDR3 protein. The D gene is left open where the match is weak. Some rows mark clone size as missing; the rest say once, few, many or name a class of expanded clone.

TRBJ2-3 - TRBV6-1 - TGTGCCAGCAGTGAAGTGGGGACCAGCACAGATACGCAGTATTTT CASSEVGTSTDTQYF
TRBJ1-1 TRBD1 TRBV7-9 - TGTGCCAGCAGCTTAGCAGACAGGGTGAGCACTGAAGCTTTCTTT CASSLADRVSTEAFF
TRBJ2-5 TRBD1 TRBV4-2 few TGTGCCAGCAGCTCCCGGGACAGGGGGCCCCAAGAGACCCAGTACTTC CASSSRDRGPQETQYF
TRBJ1-2 - TRBV2 - TGTGCCAGCACTAGAGGAGGGACAACTCAATTAAGGGGCTACACCTTC CASTRGGTTQLRGYTF
TRBJ2-7 TRBD1 TRBV10-3 few TGTGCCATCAGGGGGGACAGGGGTCCCGAGCAGTACTTC CAIRGDRGPEQYF
TRBJ1-1 TRBD1 TRBV9 - TGTGCCAGCAGCCTAGGGGATTTTAGGAACAGGGGGCGGGACACTGAAGCTTTCTTT CASSLGDFRNRGRDTEAFF
TRBJ2-1 - TRBV5-1 - TGCGCCAGCAGGAGACAGGGAGGATCCAATGAGCAGTTCTTC CASRRQGGSNEQFF
TRBJ1-1 - TRBV14 - TGTGCCAGCAGCGAGCAATATGAGAGCACTGAAGCTTTCTTT CASSEQYESTEAFF
TRBJ2-7 TRBD2 TRBV7-3 - TGTGCCAGCAGCTTAACGACGGGAGGGCCCTCCGAGCAGTACTTC CASSLTTGGPSEQYF
TRBJ2-6 TRBD1 TRBV5-1 - TGCGCCAGCAGCTTGGCTGGACAGGGGTCATCTGGGGCCAACGTCCTGACTTTC CASSLAGQGSSGANVLTF
TRBJ1-4 - TRBV18 - TGTGCCAGCTCACCATCGGGGGTTACTAATGAAAAACTGTTTTTT CASSPSGVTNEKLFF
TRBJ2-1 - TRBV10-2 - TGCGCCAGCAGTGAGTTCTCCTACAATGAGCAGTTCTTC CASSEFSYNEQFF
TRBJ2-1 TRBD1 TRBV13 - TGTGCCAGCAGCTTAGAATACAGGGGCTCCAATGAGCAGTTCTTC CASSLEYRGSNEQFF
TRBJ1-5 TRBD1 TRBV5-6 - TGTGCCAGCAGCTCGGGACAGAATCAGCCCCAGCATTTT CASSSGQNQPQHF
TRBJ2-3 - TRBV5-6 - TGTGCCAGCAGCTTGGATGTTTTGGCCTCTGGAGGGGATACGCAGTATTTT CASSLDVLASGGDTQYF
TRBJ2-1 - TRBV7-6 - TGTGCCAGCAGCTTAGCGCAGTACAATGAGCAGTTCTTC CASSLAQYNEQFF
TRBJ2-1 TRBD2 TRBV7-2 - TGTGCCAGCGGGAAGCGGGAGGGCTCCTACAATGAGCAGTTCTTC CASGKREGSYNEQFF
TRBJ2-7 - TRBV18 - TGTGCCAGCTCGCCAGGACAGTCCGGCTACGAGCAGTACTTC CASSPGQSGYEQYF
TRBJ2-7 - TRBV9 - TGTGCCAGCGGGCGGGACCCCTACGAGCAGTACTTC CASGRDPYEQYF
TRBJ2-2 - TRBV7-2 - TGTGCCAGCAGCTTACAGTGGAGTGCCGGGGAGCTGTTTTTT CASSLQWSAGELFF
TRBJ1-1 - TRBV28 - TGTGCCAGCAGCCACAGGGTCGTGAACACTGAAGCTTTCTTT CASSHRVVNTEAFF
TRBJ1-1 - TRBV7-9 - TGTGCCAGCAGCCCGGACAACACTGAAGCTTTCTTT CASSPDNTEAFF
TRBJ1-5 - TRBV6-6 - TGTGCCAGCAGTTCCGGGGGTCTCCAGCATTTT CASSSGGLQHF
TRBJ2-1 - TRBV6-5 - TGTGCCAGCAGCCTCACAGGGAGGAATGAGCAGTTCTTC CASSLTGRNEQFF
TRBJ2-7 - TRBV18 once TGTGCCAGCTCACCGGGCCCCGGGGTTGAGCAGTACTTC CASSPGPGVEQYF
TRBJ2-7 - TRBV4-1 - TGCGCCAGCAGCCAAGATGGGGGGATCCCCCCCGGTGAGCAGTACTTC CASSQDGGIPPGEQYF
TRBJ1-5 - TRBV4-1 - TGCGCCAGCAGCCAAGACCCGGGGGGCAATCAGCCCCAGCATTTT CASSQDPGGNQPQHF
TRBJ2-5 - TRBV28 - TGTGCCAGCATGGGACCCTGGGAGACCCAGTACTTC CASMGPWETQYF
TRBJ2-5 - TRBV14 - TGTGCCAGCAAGAGGAACGTACAAGAGACCCAGTACTTC CASKRNVQETQYF
TRBJ2-4 TRBD2 TRBV4-1 - TGCGCCAGCAGCCAAGGGGGGGGAAGGACTAGTAAAAACATTCAGTACTTC CASSQGGGRTSKNIQYF
TRBJ2-3 TRBD2 TRBV7-6 - TGTGCCAGCAGCTTAGATCCCGGGAGGACAGATACGCAGTATTTT CASSLDPGRTDTQYF
TRBJ2-5 TRBD2 TRBV5-1 - TGCGCCAGCAGCTTGAGGCGGGCGGGAGACCCCCCCCAAGAGACCCAGTACTTC CASSLRRAGDPPQETQYF
TRBJ2-7 - TRBV6-1 - TGTGCCAGCAGTGACACACGGTACGAGCAGTACTTC CASSDTRYEQYF
TRBJ2-3 TRBD2 TRBV18 - TGTGCCAGCCGAGGGACTAGCGGGAGTACAGATACGCAGTATTTT CASRGTSGSTDTQYF
TRBJ1-4 TRBD1 TRBV6-1 - TGTGCCAGCACGGGACAGTTTAATGAAAAACTGTTTTTT CASTGQFNEKLFF
TRBJ2-7 - TRBV19 - TGTGCCAGTAGTAGGCGTGGACAGGGAGATCCTGGAACTAGCGTCCCCTACGAGCAGTACTTC CASSRRGQGDPGTSVPYEQYF
TRBJ1-1 - TRBV18 - TGTGCCAGCTCCCAATCCTCCTCGGGAGCTTTCTTT CASSQSSSGAFF
TRBJ1-1 - TRBV18 - TGTGCCAGCTCCCGGGGGACACAGAACACTGAAGCTTTCTTT CASSRGTQNTEAFF